This TCR beta chain originates from a study of T-cell memory formation after mild COVID-19. The wider study: TCR clusters were mostly donor specific.

5'RACE with constant-segment primers built TCRalpha and TCRbeta cDNA libraries with UMIs. TCRdb itself ran the 5' RACE reads through MiXCR, one entry per CDR3 protein. The sample carries approximately 490,000 distinct CDR3 sequences, just over 20% recorded once. Regarding the study as a whole: What remained unconfirmed was the SARS-CoV-2 specificity of second-wave clones peaking on day 37. Clones that got smaller from day 15 to 85 had even CD4/CD8, while clones growing later tipped toward CD4+.

This clonotype was recorded a few times. Its matching antigen is unknown. Germline lookup yields CDR1 SQVTM and CDR2 ANQGSEA. Between the trimmed V and J ends, which lost 7 bases and 4 bases, there was a span of 15 bases. The CDR3 has 13 amino acids. This receptor was identified in an adult woman who had mild COVID-19 (a few samples of this study predate the infection). Cell type and time point are not known. The chain carries TRBV29-1 and TRBJ2-3; TRBD2 might be the D (6 bases). The sample consisted of PBMCs or a T cell subset sorted from them (not recorded which). The CDR3 DNA sequence: TGCAGCGCCGGGACTCTGACCGCAGATACGCAGTATTTT. It encodes CSAGTLTADTQYF.